The T cell receptor (beta chain) under discussion was sequenced for a study of Graves' ophthalmopathy and Graves' hyperthyroidism. This clonotype was observed many times. What it binds is unknown. The CDR3 is 15 residues long. The V segment lost 1 base and the J segment 9 bases; nucleotides outside the gene matches: 12. Germline V gene sequence: CDR1 SQVTM, CDR2 ANQGSEA. General observations from the study: Detection in blood was also observed for most expanded thyroid clonotypes above 0.001 frequency.

Using RNA transcripts, the TCR beta CDR3 regions were amplified. First-round RT-PCR relied on HTBI primers, and a second-round multiplex PCR came next. MiXCR, run by TCRdb on the multiplex PCR reads, gives a single entry per CDR3 protein. The sample lists hundreds of thousands of distinct CDR3 sequences, more than 20% seen once, with 2.5% to 3.5% in the top ten. Sequencing input: peripheral blood. V and J are TRBV29-1 and TRBJ2-7; 10 positions agree with TRBD2. This TCR was recovered from a woman aged 18-35 years with stable Graves' hyperthyroidism. The CDR3 loop is CSVEGLAGVRNGQYF. The CDR3, as DNA: TGCAGCGTTGAAGGCCTAGCGGGAGTTAGGAACGGGCAGTACTTC.